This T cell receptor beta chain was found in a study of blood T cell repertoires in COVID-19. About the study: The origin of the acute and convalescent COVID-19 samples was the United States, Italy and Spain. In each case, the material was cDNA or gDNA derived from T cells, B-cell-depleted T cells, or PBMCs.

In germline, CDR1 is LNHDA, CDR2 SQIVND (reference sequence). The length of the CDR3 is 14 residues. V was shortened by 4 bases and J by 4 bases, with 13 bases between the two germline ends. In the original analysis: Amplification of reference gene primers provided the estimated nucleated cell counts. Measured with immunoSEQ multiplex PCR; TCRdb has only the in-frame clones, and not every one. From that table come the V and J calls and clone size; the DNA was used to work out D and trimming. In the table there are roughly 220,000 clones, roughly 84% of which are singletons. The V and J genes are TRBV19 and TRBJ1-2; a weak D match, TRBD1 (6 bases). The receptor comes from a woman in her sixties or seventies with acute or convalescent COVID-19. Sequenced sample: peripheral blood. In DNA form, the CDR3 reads TGTGCCAGTAGTACTGAACAGGGTAGCTATGGCTACACCTTC. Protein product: CASSTEQGSYGYTF.